This TCR beta chain was observed in a study of blood T cells in healthy people across ages. Overall study: Using template switching, researchers captured about one barcoded beta molecule for each two T cells. Study conclusions and caveats: Diversity was higher, and naive CD4+ cells more numerous, in long-lived donors than in aged donors.

Turning to this clonotype: Its matching antigen is unknown.

Germline CDR1 and CDR2: DFQATT and SNEGSKA (reference sequence). V lost 5 bases and J 3 bases, leaving 19 bases between the germline ends. The CDR3 is 15 residues long. The use of a sample-barcoded 5' primer and a J-beta primer mix characterized a second PCR of about 6 to 11 cycles. TCRdb ran MiXCR on the 5' RACE reads and lists one entry per CDR3 protein. The sample contains about 1,500,000 distinct CDR3 sequences, 28% of which appear only once. The chain is built from TRBV20-1 and TRBJ1-2; D call uncertain. This TCR was sampled from a woman aged 30 to 39 in good health. Sequenced: blood. Here the CDR3 DNA reads TGCAGTGCTCGTCGACCTTTCCTGAGCGACTATGGCTACACCTTC. Its translation: CSARRPFLSDYGYTF.